Presented here are 7 T cell receptor beta chains from one specimen sequenced in a study of OX40 agonist ivuxolimab in advanced cancers. The table came from immunoSEQ multiplex PCR; TCRdb's copy has only in-frame clones and leaves some out. The table includes 14,000 or so clones, approximately 77% detected once. The sequenced sample was CD4+ or CD8+ T cells sorted from blood, obtained in a trial of the OX40 agonist ivuxolimab. Every receptor here comes from an adult with an advanced solid tumor such as melanoma, head and neck, liver or kidney cancer.

This rearrangement joins TRBV27 to TRBJ2-2; 11 nucleotides agree with TRBD1. This CDR3 region has 16 residues. From germline, CDR1 is MNHEY and CDR2 SMNVEV (reference sequence). J lost 7 bases, V lost 4 bases, and 8 bases had no gene match. CDR3 protein: CASSSPPGQGVGELFF. The DNA for the CDR3 is TGTGCCAGCAGTTCCCCCCCGGGACAGGGGGTCGGGGAGCTGTTTTTT.

The chain joins TRBV7-2 to TRBJ2-6; D remains unclear. The CDR3 is 13 residues long. Deletions cut 4 bases from V and 2 bases from J, with 3 bases between. Germline values: CDR1 SGHTA, CDR2 FQGNSA. The CDR3 here is CASSSPGANVLTF. The DNA of the CDR3 is TGTGCCAGCAGCTCCCCTGGGGCCAACGTCCTGACTTTC.

The chain links TRBV7-9 to TRBJ2-5; D is uncertain. This CDR3 contains 12 residues. Per the germline V gene, CDR1 is SEHNR and CDR2 is FQNEAQ (reference sequence). V dropped 6 bases and J dropped 3 bases, with 8 bases sitting between them. CDR3 amino acids: CASRGGKETQYF. In DNA, the CDR3 is TGTGCCAGCAGAGGTGGGAAAGAGACCCAGTACTTC.

The J gene is TRBJ2-3, the V gene TRBV9, with 8 nucleotides matching TRBD2. Germline assignment: CDR1 SGDLS and CDR2 YYNGEE. The CDR3 sequence is 17 residues long. V trimming: 0 bases; J trimming: 2 bases; junction bases outside the gene matches: 8. CDR3 nucleotides: TGTGCCAGCAGCGTAGAAGGAGCGGGAGTCGACACAGATACGCAGTATTTT. Translated: CASSVEGAGVDTDTQYF. Drawing the rest from reference TRBV9 and TRBJ2-3, the complete variable domain is DSGVTQTPKHLITATGQRVTLRCSPRSGDLSVYWYQQSLDQGLQFLIQYYNGEERAKGNILERFSAQQFPDLHSELNLSSLELGDSALYFCASSVEGAGVDTDTQYFGPGTRLTVL.

Here the CDR3 reads CASSVGTDNEKLFF. The CDR3 nucleotides are TGTGCCAGCAGCGTCGGGACAGATAATGAAAAACTGTTTTTT. The V gene is TRBV9, the J gene TRBJ1-4; TRBD1 matches at 7 bases. Unmatched junction bases numbered 2, after V lost 2 bases and J lost 4 bases. This CDR3 has 14 amino acids. CDR1 SGDLS and CDR2 YYNGEE come from the germline V gene.

The gene calls are TRBV28 and TRBJ1-1, with D hard to call. The CDR3 runs to 16 residues. V was cut by 4 bases and J by 1 base, with 16 bases left in between. Germline lookup yields CDR1 MDHEN and CDR2 SYDVKM. The CDR3 nucleotides read TGTGCCAGCAGTTACCCCCCCGACAAGCCGAACACTGAAGCTTTCTTT. This gives the protein CASSYPPDKPNTEAFF.

The CDR3 loop is CASSPRASGNQPQHF. The CDR3 DNA reads as TGTGCCAGTAGTCCCAGGGCGAGTGGCAATCAGCCCCAGCATTTT. The rearrangement uses TRBV19 and TRBJ1-5; D possibly corresponds to TRBD1 (5 bases). CDR3 length: 15 amino acids. From germline, CDR1 is LNHDA and CDR2 SQIVND (reference sequence). The germline V and J ends were trimmed by 5 bases and 2 bases, with 13 bases remaining between them.